This T cell receptor (beta chain) appears in the sequencing data of a study of identical twins. TCRdb reprocessed the 5' RACE reads via MiXCR and lists one record per CDR3 protein. The sample shows hundreds of thousands of distinct CDR3 sequences, roughly 26% of them seen only once. CDR3 size: 15 residues. These records were also assigned to another study, of T cells expressing NK-cell markers. Per that paper: Within the sequenced cohort of eight donors, seven exhibited HCMV seropositivity and one was seronegative. More than 5 donors showed dominant NKG2C+ clonotypes comprising roughly 1.0-7.0% of their CD8+ T cells.

Input material: CD4+ T cells sorted from blood. This TCR came from a woman aged 18-35 years in good health. The rearrangement links TRBV21-1 to TRBJ2-4; TRBD1 is taken as the D call from the table, unchecked against the DNA. TRBV21-1 is annotated as a pseudogene. CDR3 residues: CASSKGVPSKNIQYF. The CDR3, as DNA: TGTGCCAGCAGCAAGGGGGTTCCGTCCAAAAACATTCAGTACTTC.